These T cell receptor beta chains were read from a single sample in a study of graft-versus-host responses after intestinal transplantation. Their antigens are not known. Generated by immunoSEQ multiplex PCR, the TCRdb table keeps only in-frame clones and is missing some. The table shows under 95,000 clones, with approximately 82% occurring only once. The sequences come from unstimulated CD4+ T cells sorted from spleen or lymph node cells, collected before intestinal transplant. The receptor source for this set is a human donor who received an intestinal transplant. CDR3s include the opening cysteine and the closing phenylalanine or tryptophan. D genes are given only for firm matches. The size entry is marked missing in some rows and otherwise reads once, few, many or a size class.

>NA|TRBV5-1|NA|TRBJ2-5
TGCGCCAGCAGCCCACGACGACTAGAACAAGAGACCCAGTACTTC
CASSPRRLEQETQYF
>NA|TRBV4-1|NA|TRBJ1-5
TGCGCCAGCAGCCGGCAAGGAGGGCCCAATCAGCCCCAGCATTTT
CASSRQGGPNQPQHF
>TRBD2|TRBV5-1|once|TRBJ2-1
TGCGCCAGCAGCCCGACTAGCGGGACCAATGAGCAGTTCTTC
CASSPTSGTNEQFF
>TRBD1|TRBV11-2|NA|TRBJ2-1
TGTGCCAGCAGCGGCCGGGACAGGGGTCGGAGCTCCTACAATGAGCAGTTCTTC
CASSGRDRGRSSYNEQFF
>TRBD2|TRBV18|NA|TRBJ2-5
TGTGCCAGCTCGCCTCCACTAGCGGGGGTCGAGACCCAGTACTTC
CASSPPLAGVETQYF
>TRBD2|TRBV9|NA|TRBJ2-3
TGTGCCAGCAGCCCCCGACTAGCGGGGAGCACAGATACGCAGTATTTT
CASSPRLAGSTDTQYF
>TRBD2|TRBV2|NA|TRBJ2-5
TGTGCCAGCAGTGCCGGACTAGCGGGAGGGCTGGAGACCCAGTACTTC
CASSAGLAGGLETQYF
>NA|TRBV10-3|NA|TRBJ2-7
TGTGCCATCAGTCCCAGGGGTGGCTACGAGCAGTACTTC
CAISPRGGYEQYF
>NA|TRBV19|few|TRBJ1-6
TGTGCCAGTAGTACTCGGGCTCACAGCGGGAATTCACCCCTCCACTTT
CASSTRAHSGNSPLHF
>NA|TRBV9|NA|TRBJ1-1
TGTGCCAGCAGCGTAGCGAGGGACACTGAAGCTTTCTTT
CASSVARDTEAFF
>TRBD1|TRBV14|NA|TRBJ1-2
TGTGCCAGCAGCCAAGGACAGGGGCCGGTTGGCTACACCTTC
CASSQGQGPVGYTF
>TRBD1|TRBV10-3|NA|TRBJ1-2
TGTGCCAGTAAAGCTGACAGGGGATCAGGTGGCTACACCTTC
CASKADRGSGGYTF
>TRBD1|TRBV6-1|NA|TRBJ1-1
TGTGCCAGCAGTGACCGGGACAGGGCCTTTCACACTGAAGCTTTCTTT
CASSDRDRAFHTEAFF
>NA|TRBV7-9|NA|TRBJ1-2
TGTGCCAGCAGCCTGAGGGAATTGGACACCTTC
CASSLRELDTF
>NA|TRBV2|NA|TRBJ2-5
TGTGCCAGCCAGCAGAGTGCGGTACGTGGAGAGACCCAGTACTTC
CASQQSAVRGETQYF
>TRBD1|TRBV19|NA|TRBJ2-5
TGTGCCAGTAGTCTACACATGACAGGGACGGTGGAGACCCAGTACTTC
CASSLHMTGTVETQYF
>TRBD2|TRBV28|few|TRBJ2-1
TGTGCCAGCAGCGTAGCGGGAAGCTCCTACAATGAGCAGTTCTTC
CASSVAGSSYNEQFF
>NA|TRBV5-6|NA|TRBJ1-6
TGTGCCAGCAGTACATTGAGGTATAATTCACCCCTCCACTTT
CASSTLRYNSPLHF
>TRBD1|TRBV5-1|NA|TRBJ1-2
TGCGCCAGCGCGAAGGGACAGGGCGGCTATGGCTACACCTTC
CASAKGQGGYGYTF
>NA|TRBV11-2|NA|TRBJ1-2
TGTGCCAGCAGCTTCCGAGAGTATGGCTACACCTTC
CASSFREYGYTF
>NA|TRBV19|NA|TRBJ2-7
TGTGCCAGTAGTAGCCAGGGCCCCTACGAGCAGTACTTC
CASSSQGPYEQYF
>NA|TRBV15|NA|TRBJ1-2
TGTGCCACCAGCAAAACTGGGGGGAGGGAATCTGGCTACACCTTC
CATSKTGGRESGYTF
>NA|TRBV29-1|NA|TRBJ1-2
TGCAGCGTTGGGGAGGGCTATGGCTACACCTTC
CSVGEGYGYTF
>TRBD2|TRBV7-9|few|TRBJ2-3
TGTGCCAGCAGCTTCGGACTAGCGGGGGGTGGGCCAGTATTAGATACGCAGTATTTT
CASSFGLAGGGPVLDTQYF
>TRBD1|TRBV4-1|NA|TRBJ1-4
TGCGCCAGCAGCCAAAAACCGACAGGGATCGGTGAAAAACTGTTTTTT
CASSQKPTGIGEKLFF
>TRBD2|TRBV10-3|NA|TRBJ2-7
TGTGCCATCACCTCGGGGAGGGGCGCCTACGAGCAGTACTTC
CAITSGRGAYEQYF
>NA|TRBV5-1|NA|TRBJ2-1
TGCGCCAGCAGCTTGGCAATGGCTAGCGCTGAGCAGTTCTTC
CASSLAMASAEQFF
>NA|TRBV5-1|NA|TRBJ2-5
TGCGCCAGCAGCGCCAGTCCAGGGGAGACCCAGTACTTC
CASSASPGETQYF
>NA|TRBV2|few|TRBJ1-1
TGTGCCAGCAGAGCTACAGAAAGCACTGAAGCTTTCTTT
CASRATESTEAFF
>NA|TRBV28|NA|TRBJ1-3
TGTGCCAGCAGTTTTAATCAGGCGATCTCTGGAAACACCATATATTTT
CASSFNQAISGNTIYF
>TRBD1|TRBV6-1|NA|TRBJ1-1
TGTGCCAGCAGTCGACAGGGCCGCGACACTGAAGCTTTCTTT
CASSRQGRDTEAFF
>NA|TRBV7-9|NA|TRBJ2-5
TGTGCCAGTAGGACAGCTCAAGAGACCCAGTACTTC
CASRTAQETQYF
>NA|TRBV15|NA|TRBJ1-2
TGTGCCACCAGCAGAGGGGGCGGGAGGGGCGGTGATGGCTACACCTTC
CATSRGGGRGGDGYTF
>NA|TRBV5-1|NA|TRBJ2-7
TGCGCCAGCAGCCCATCGGCGCGGGACCCACCCTACGAGCAGTACTTC
CASSPSARDPPYEQYF
>NA|TRBV10-1|few|TRBJ2-5
TGCGCCAGCAGTGACGGTTTGAGGGGGGAGACCCAGTACTTC
CASSDGLRGETQYF
>NA|TRBV7-2|NA|TRBJ2-7
TGTGCCAGCAGCTTAGCTCCCGGCTCCTACGAGCAGTACTTC
CASSLAPGSYEQYF
>TRBD2|TRBV19|NA|TRBJ2-2
TGTGCCAGTAGACCACTAGCGGGGGCACGCGGGGAGCTGTTTTTT
CASRPLAGARGELFF
>NA|TRBV15|once|TRBJ2-1
TGTGCCACCAGCAGAGCTCGTAAGCGGGTGTCCTACAATGAGCAGTTCTTC
CATSRARKRVSYNEQFF
>NA|TRBV18|NA|TRBJ2-5
TGTGCCAGCTCACCGCAGGGGGAGACCCAGTACTTC
CASSPQGETQYF
>TRBD1|TRBV5-1|NA|TRBJ2-1
TGCGCCAGCAGCTTGGGGCCCGGGACAGGGTTCAATGAGCAGTTCTTC
CASSLGPGTGFNEQFF
>TRBD2|TRBV6-1|NA|TRBJ2-3
TGTGCCAGCAGTGGCGCCCCATGGAGCGGGGGAACAGATACGCAGTATTTT
CASSGAPWSGGTDTQYF
>NA|TRBV2|NA|TRBJ1-1
TGTGCCAGCAGTGGACAGGCCCGAGGAAACACTGAAGCTTTCTTT
CASSGQARGNTEAFF
>NA|TRBV9|NA|TRBJ2-5
TGTGCCAGCAGCGTATGGGACTGCCCCCCCCCACAAGAGACCCAGTACTTC
CASSVWDCPPPQETQYF
>NA|TRBV5-4|NA|TRBJ2-7
TGTGCCAGCAGCTTGGCAGGGCTCCCCGGCGAGCAGTACTTC
CASSLAGLPGEQYF
>NA|TRBV7-9|NA|TRBJ2-3
TGTGCCAGCAGCTTAGTGCGAGACTATTCGTATTTT
CASSLVRDYSYF
>NA|TRBV5-4|NA|TRBJ2-7
TGTGCCAGCAGCTTGATAAACTCCTACGAGCAGTACTTC
CASSLINSYEQYF
>TRBD1|TRBV18|NA|TRBJ2-7
TGTGCCAGCTCACCACAACGTAGGGGGCGTCTTTTCTACGAGCAGTACTTC
CASSPQRRGRLFYEQYF
>NA|TRBV7-9|NA|TRBJ2-1
TGTGCCAGCAGCTTACGCGGATCTTCCTCCTACAATGAGCAGTTCTTC
CASSLRGSSSYNEQFF
>TRBD1|TRBV5-4|NA|TRBJ2-6
TGTGCCAGCAGCTTGGGACAGGGGGCTGGGGCCAACGTCCTGACTTTC
CASSLGQGAGANVLTF
>NA|TRBV6-5|NA|TRBJ1-3
TGTGCCAGCAGACAGGCCTCTGGAAACACCATATATTTT
CASRQASGNTIYF
>NA|TRBV4-2|once|TRBJ1-1
TGTGCCAGCAGCCAACCGGGGAGGAGGGGAAATTCGGACACTGAAGCTTTCTTT
CASSQPGRRGNSDTEAFF
>TRBD1|TRBV28|NA|TRBJ1-2
TGTGCCAGCAGCTTTTTACTCCAGGGGGCAGGTGGCTACACCTTC
CASSFLLQGAGGYTF
>NA|TRBV5-1|NA|TRBJ1-6
TGCGCCAGCAGCTTGGATCCAGGGGATAATTCACCCCTCCACTTT
CASSLDPGDNSPLHF
>NA|TRBV9|NA|TRBJ2-3
TGTGCCAGCAGCGTTCGGACTAGCACAGATACGCAGTATTTT
CASSVRTSTDTQYF
>NA|TRBV5-1|NA|TRBJ2-7
TGCGCCAGCAGCTTCGGGGCGGTAGGCGGGACCTACGAGCAGTACTTC
CASSFGAVGGTYEQYF